These 9 T cell receptor beta chains were sequenced from one sample in a study of siplizumab effects on memory and regulatory T cells. Sequencing used immunoSEQ multiplex PCR; TCRdb keeps in-frame clones, though not all of them. The sample includes more than 95,000 clones, 90% to 95% of them seen just once. Sequences were obtained from non-Treg CD4+ T cells sorted from blood. These receptors all come from a human donor in good health.

The rearrangement uses TRBV10-3 and TRBJ1-5; 8 bases map to TRBD1. Germline CDR1 reads ENHRY; CDR2 reads SYGVKD. The CDR3 contains 15 residues. V lost 3 bases and J lost 1; bases outside the gene matches: 2. This chain's CDR3 is CAISEGDRSNQPQHF. The CDR3 coding sequence is TGTGCCATCAGTGAAGGGGACAGGAGCAATCAGCCCCAGCATTTT.

The CDR3 DNA reads TGTGCCAGCAGCTTTCGGGGGGGCACGAACACCGGGGAGCTGTTTTTT. Residues: CASSFRGGTNTGELFF. The chain is built from TRBV7-2 and TRBJ2-2, with TRBD2 matching over 8 bases. In germline, CDR1 is SGHTA, CDR2 FQGNSA. V dropped 3 bases and J dropped 0; count of bases not matched to a gene: 3. This CDR3 spans 16 amino acids.

V gene TRBV5-8 combines with J gene TRBJ2-7; the match to TRBD1 covers 7 bases. CDR3 size: 14 residues. CDR1 SGHTS and CDR2 YDEGEE come from the germline V gene. After removal of 0 bases from V and 3 bases from J, the junction contained 3 bases not matched to a gene. CDR3 in amino acids: CASSLVQGVYEQYF. CDR3 bases: TGTGCCAGCAGCTTGGTTCAGGGGGTCTACGAGCAGTACTTC.

The CDR3 loop reads CASSYGGQNYGYTF. CDR3 DNA: TGTGCCAGCAGTTACGGGGGGCAGAACTATGGCTACACCTTC. The chain recombines TRBV6-6 with TRBJ1-2, with D maybe TRBD1 (6 bases). Germline CDR1 MNHNY, CDR2 SVGAGI (reference sequence). The V end was cut by 2 bases, the J end by 2 bases, with 9 bases between. This CDR3 comprises 14 residues.

The chain has TRBV21-1 and TRBJ2-7; the table gives TRBD1 as D, unverified against the DNA. TRBV21-1 corresponds to a pseudogene. This CDR3 spans 19 amino acids. CDR3 region: CASSKWRRDRGASSYEQYF. DNA for the CDR3: TGTGCCAGCAGCAAATGGCGCAGGGACAGGGGCGCTAGCTCCTACGAGCAGTACTTC.

J is TRBJ2-4 and V is TRBV4-1, with TRBD2 matching over 8 bases. Per the germline V gene, CDR1 is MGHRA and CDR2 is YSYEKL. This CDR3 comprises 15 residues. The trim removed 4 bases at V and 7 bases at J, leaving 9 bases unmatched. The CDR3 coding sequence is TGCGCCAGCAGCCCTCCCGGGACTAGGGGGAACATTCAGTACTTC. Protein product: CASSPPGTRGNIQYF.

V usage is TRBV18 and J usage is TRBJ2-7; D is tentatively TRBD1 or TRBD2 (5 bases each). V was cut by 2 bases and J by 0 bases, with 17 bases left in between. The germline gives CDR1 KGHSH, CDR2 LQKENI. This CDR3 is built from 17 residues. Here the CDR3 DNA reads TGTGCCAGCTCACCAGGGGGAGATTTGAGGAGCTCCTACGAGCAGTACTTC. Protein: CASSPGGDLRSSYEQYF.

This chain joins TRBV5-1 and TRBJ2-1, with TRBD1 matching over 9 bases. The CDR3 loop spans 13 amino acids. Per germline, CDR1 SGHRS and CDR2 YFSETQ. J lost 7 bases, V lost 4 bases, and 3 bases had no gene match. DNA for the CDR3: TGCGCCAGCAGCCCGGGACAGGGAAATGAGCAGTTCTTC. This sequence encodes CASSPGQGNEQFF.

The chain joins TRBV30 to TRBJ1-2; 7 bases align to TRBD1. Germline V gene sequence: CDR1 GTSNPN, CDR2 SVGIG (reference sequence). V shed 2 bases, J shed 3 bases, and the junction held 3 bases outside the gene matches. This CDR3 comprises 13 residues. Written as DNA, the CDR3 is TGTGCCTGGAGTCTCACAGGGGACTATGGCTACACCTTC. This translates into CAWSLTGDYGYTF. Full variable domain (remainder filled in from reference TRBV30 and TRBJ1-2): SQTIHQWPATLVQPVGSPLSLECTVEGTSNPNLYWYRQAAGRGLQLLFYSVGIGQISSEVPQNLSASRPQDRQFILSSKKLLLSDSGFYLCAWSLTGDYGYTFGSGTRLTVV.